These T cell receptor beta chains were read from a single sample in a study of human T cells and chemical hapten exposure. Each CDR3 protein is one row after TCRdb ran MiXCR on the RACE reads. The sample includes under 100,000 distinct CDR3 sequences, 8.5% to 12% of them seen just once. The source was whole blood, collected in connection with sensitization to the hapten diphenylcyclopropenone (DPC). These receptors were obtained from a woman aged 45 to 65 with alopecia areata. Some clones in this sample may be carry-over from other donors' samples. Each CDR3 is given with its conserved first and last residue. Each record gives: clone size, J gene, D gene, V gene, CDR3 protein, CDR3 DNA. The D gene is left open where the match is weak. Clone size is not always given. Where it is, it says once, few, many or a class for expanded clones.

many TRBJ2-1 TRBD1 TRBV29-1 CSVSVDRGVHEQFF TGCAGCGTCTCCGTGGACAGGGGTGTTCATGAGCAGTTCTTC
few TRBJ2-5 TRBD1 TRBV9 CASSVGQGQETQYF TGTGCCAGCAGCGTCGGACAGGGTCAAGAGACCCAGTACTTC
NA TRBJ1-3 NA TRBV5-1 CASSRGGALSGNTIYF TGCGCCAGCAGCCGGGGGGGCGCCCTTTCTGGAAACACCATATATTTT
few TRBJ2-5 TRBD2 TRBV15 CATSSPWEGRQTQYF TGTGCCACCAGCAGCCCCTGGGAGGGCCGACAGACCCAGTACTTC
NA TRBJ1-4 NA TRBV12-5 CASGLVQVSPGAVSNEKLFF TGTGCTAGTGGTTTGGTACAGGTTTCTCCAGGGGCGGTGTCTAATGAAAAACTGTTTTTT
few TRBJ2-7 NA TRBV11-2 CASSGWTEPYEQYF TGTGCCAGCAGCGGATGGACCGAACCCTACGAGCAGTACTTC
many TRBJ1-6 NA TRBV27 CASAGQGIGSPLHF TGTGCCAGCGCGGGGCAGGGAATAGGTTCACCCCTCCACTTT
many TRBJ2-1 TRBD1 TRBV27 CASSGQGAWEQFF TGTGCCAGCAGCGGACAGGGGGCGTGGGAGCAGTTCTTC
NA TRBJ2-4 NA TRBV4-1 CASSQGRALAKNIQYF TGCGCCAGCAGCCAAGGAAGGGCCCTAGCCAAAAACATTCAGTACTTC
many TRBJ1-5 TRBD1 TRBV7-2 CASSPGQYSNQPQHF TGTGCCAGCAGCCCGGGACAGTATAGCAATCAGCCCCAGCATTTT
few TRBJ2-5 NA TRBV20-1 CSAINTGTASPGAQYF TGCAGTGCTATTAACACCGGGACTGCGAGTCCAGGGGCCCAGTACTTC
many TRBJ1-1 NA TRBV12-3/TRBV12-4 CASSPRPKNTEAFF TGTGCCAGCAGTCCCAGACCGAAGAACACTGAAGCTTTCTTT
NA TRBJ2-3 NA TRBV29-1 CSVGEDTQYF TGCAGCGTTGGGGAAGATACGCAGTATTTT
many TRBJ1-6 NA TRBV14 CASSLGGLNSPLHF TGTGCCAGCAGCTTGGGGGGATTAAATTCACCCCTCCACTTT
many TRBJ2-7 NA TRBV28 CATQRYRDPSYEQYF TGTGCCACCCAACGGTACAGGGACCCTTCCTACGAGCAGTACTTC
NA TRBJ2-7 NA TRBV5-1 CASSPEPKGVLYEQYF TGCGCCAGCAGCCCGGAACCTAAGGGGGTACTCTACGAGCAGTACTTC
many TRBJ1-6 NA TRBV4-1 CASSQERGPRNSPLHF TGCGCCAGCAGCCAAGAAAGGGGCCCCAGGAATTCACCCCTCCACTTT
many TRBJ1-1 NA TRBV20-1 CSASEPSSMDTEAFF TGCAGTGCTAGTGAGCCTTCCTCTATGGACACTGAAGCTTTCTTT
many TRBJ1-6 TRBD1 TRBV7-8 CASSKTGTGGSSLHF TGTGCCAGCAGCAAAACCGGGACAGGGGGGTCTTCCCTCCACTTT
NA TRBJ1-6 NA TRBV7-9 CASSLLPWADKKRRYNSPLHF TGTGCCAGCAGCCTATTGCCCTGGGCGGACAAAAAGAGGCGGTATAATTCACCCCTCCACTTT
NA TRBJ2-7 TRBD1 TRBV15 CATSRDGQAAYEQYF TGTGCCACCAGCAGAGACGGACAGGCAGCCTACGAGCAGTACTTC
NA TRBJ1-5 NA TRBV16 CASSQPSQPQHF TGTGCCAGCAGCCAACCCAGCCAGCCCCAGCATTTT
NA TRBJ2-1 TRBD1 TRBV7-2 CASSLPRGTGGDEQFF TGTGCCAGCAGCTTACCCCGAGGGACAGGGGGCGATGAGCAGTTCTTC
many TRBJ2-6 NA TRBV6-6 CASSYQGSLGGANVLTF TGTGCCAGCAGTTACCAGGGGTCCCTCGGAGGGGCCAACGTCCTGACTTTC
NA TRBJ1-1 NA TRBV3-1 CASSQVSGTTEAFF TGTGCCAGCAGCCAAGTAAGTGGGACCACTGAAGCTTTCTTT
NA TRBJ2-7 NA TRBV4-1 CASSQDLSYEQYF TGCGCCAGCAGCCAAGATTTGAGTTACGAGCAGTACTTC
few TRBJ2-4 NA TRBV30 CAWSVSGQKNIQYF TGTGCCTGGAGTGTTTCGGGACAAAAAAACATTCAGTACTTC
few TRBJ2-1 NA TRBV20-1 CSARDLKGRNEQFF TGCAGTGCTAGAGACCTAAAAGGGAGGAATGAGCAGTTCTTC
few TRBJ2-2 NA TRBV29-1 CSVAWQNTGELFF TGCAGCGTTGCCTGGCAGAACACCGGGGAGCTGTTTTTT
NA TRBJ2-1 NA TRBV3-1 CASSQLIYNEQFF TGTGCCAGCAGCCAGTTGATATACAATGAGCAGTTCTTC
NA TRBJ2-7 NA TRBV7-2 CASSDVPGRPPYEQYF TGTGCCAGCAGCGACGTACCGGGACGCCCGCCCTACGAGCAGTACTTC
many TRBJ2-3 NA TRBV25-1 CASSDPGRTDTQYF TGTGCCAGCAGTGACCCCGGACGGACAGATACGCAGTATTTT
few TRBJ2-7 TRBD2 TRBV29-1 CSVTRGGDEQYF TGCAGCGTTACCCGGGGGGGTGACGAGCAGTACTTC
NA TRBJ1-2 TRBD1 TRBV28 CASSLTGTGTYGYTF TGTGCCAGCAGTTTAACCGGGACAGGGACCTATGGCTACACCTTC
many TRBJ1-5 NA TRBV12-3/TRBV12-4 CASSLFGGGGNQPQHF TGTGCCAGCAGTTTATTCGGGGGAGGAGGCAATCAGCCCCAGCATTTT
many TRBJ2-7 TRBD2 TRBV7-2 CASSLSSGREQYF TGTGCCAGCAGCTTATCTAGCGGGAGGGAGCAGTACTTC
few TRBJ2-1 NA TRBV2 CASTLRDPDYNEQFF TGTGCCAGCACACTCCGGGACCCCGACTACAATGAGCAGTTCTTC
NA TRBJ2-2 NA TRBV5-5 CASSLDISVTGELFF TGTGCCAGCAGCTTGGACATAAGTGTCACCGGGGAGCTGTTTTTT
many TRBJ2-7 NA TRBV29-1 CSALGLSYEQYF TGCAGCGCCTTGGGTCTCTCCTACGAGCAGTACTTC
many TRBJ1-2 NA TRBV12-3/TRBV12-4 CASSSHVYGYTF TGTGCCAGCAGTTCCCACGTATATGGCTACACCTTC
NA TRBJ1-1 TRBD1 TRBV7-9 CASSSYQGAGGEAFF TGTGCCAGCAGCTCATACCAGGGGGCCGGCGGTGAAGCTTTCTTT
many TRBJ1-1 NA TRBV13 CASSFFGVRLNTEAFF TGTGCCAGCAGCTTTTTCGGGGTTAGGCTGAACACTGAAGCTTTCTTT
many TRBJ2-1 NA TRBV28 CASSPQVIGFSYNEQFF TGTGCCAGCAGTCCCCAGGTGATCGGCTTCTCCTACAATGAGCAGTTCTTC
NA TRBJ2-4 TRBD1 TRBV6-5 CASSYQQGVAKNIQYF TGTGCCAGCAGTTACCAACAGGGGGTAGCCAAAAACATTCAGTACTTC
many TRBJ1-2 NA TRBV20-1 CSARGIPSNYGYTF TGCAGTGCCAGAGGAATCCCCTCTAACTATGGCTACACCTTC
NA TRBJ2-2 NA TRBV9 CASSVVGLSTGELFF TGTGCCAGCAGCGTAGTAGGGCTTTCCACCGGGGAGCTGTTTTTT
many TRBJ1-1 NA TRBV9 CASSVARGTEAFF TGTGCCAGCAGCGTAGCAAGGGGCACTGAAGCTTTCTTT
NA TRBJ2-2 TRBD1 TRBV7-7 CASSRTPGTANTGELFF TGTGCCAGCAGCCGAACTCCCGGGACAGCCAACACCGGGGAGCTGTTTTTT
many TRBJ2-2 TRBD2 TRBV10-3 CAISAGGPTGELFF TGTGCCATCAGTGCGGGGGGACCCACCGGGGAGCTGTTTTTT
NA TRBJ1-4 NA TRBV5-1 CASSREDHLGEKLFF TGCGCCAGCAGCCGAGAGGATCACCTAGGAGAAAAACTGTTTTTT
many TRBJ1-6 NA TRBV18 CASSPQGSDSPLHF TGTGCCAGCTCACCACAGGGGTCGGATTCACCCCTCCACTTT
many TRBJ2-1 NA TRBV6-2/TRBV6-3 CVTIRELLTYNEQFF TGTGTCACAATCCGGGAACTGCTCACCTACAATGAGCAGTTCTTC
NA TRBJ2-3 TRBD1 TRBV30 CAWSLQGGTDTQYF TGTGCCTGGAGCCTTCAGGGGGGCACAGATACGCAGTATTTT
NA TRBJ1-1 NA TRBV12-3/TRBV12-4 CASSELNTEAFF TGTGCCAGCAGCGAGTTGAACACTGAAGCTTTCTTT